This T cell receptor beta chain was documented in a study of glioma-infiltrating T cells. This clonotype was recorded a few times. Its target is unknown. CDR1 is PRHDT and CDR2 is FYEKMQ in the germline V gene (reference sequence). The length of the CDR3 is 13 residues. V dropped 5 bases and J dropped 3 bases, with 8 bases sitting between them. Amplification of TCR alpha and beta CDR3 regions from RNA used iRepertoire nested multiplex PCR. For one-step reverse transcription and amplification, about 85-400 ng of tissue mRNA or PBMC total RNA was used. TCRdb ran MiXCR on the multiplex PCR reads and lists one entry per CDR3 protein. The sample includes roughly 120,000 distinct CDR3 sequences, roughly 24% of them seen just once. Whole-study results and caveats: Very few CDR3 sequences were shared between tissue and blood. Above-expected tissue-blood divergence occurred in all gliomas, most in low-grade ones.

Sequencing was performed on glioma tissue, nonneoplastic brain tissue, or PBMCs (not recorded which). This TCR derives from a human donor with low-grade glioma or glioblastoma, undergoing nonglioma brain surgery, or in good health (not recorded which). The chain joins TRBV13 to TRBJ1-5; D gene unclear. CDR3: CASSVEDNQPQHF. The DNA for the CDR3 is TGTGCCAGCAGCGTAGAAGACAATCAGCCCCAGCATTTT.